The 5 T cell receptor beta chains below all came from one sample that was sequenced in a study of T-cell memory formation after mild COVID-19. One entry per CDR3 protein results from TCRdb running MiXCR on the 5' RACE reads. In the table there are about 260,000 distinct CDR3 sequences, around 8% of which are singletons. The sequenced material came from PBMCs or a T cell subset sorted from them (not recorded which). The source of these receptors is a man aged 18 to 30 who had mild COVID-19 (a few samples of this study predate the infection). Cell type and time point are not known.

This clonotype was seen a handful of times. The chain combines TRBV5-6 with TRBJ2-2; 12 nucleotides line up with TRBD1. V was clipped by 4 bases and J by 6 bases; unmatched bases: 7. The germline V gene encodes CDR1 SGHDT and CDR2 YYEEEE. The CDR3 spans 16 residues. The CDR3, as DNA: TGTGCCAGCAGCCATGCGGGACAGGGGGCAGCCGGGGAGCTGTTTTTT. It translates to CASSHAGQGAAGELFF.

This chain's CDR3 is CASSPGGGYEQYF. CDR3 DNA: TGTGCCAGCTCCCCCGGGGGGGGCTACGAGCAGTACTTC. This chain links TRBV18 with TRBJ2-7; 8 positions match TRBD2. The CDR3 loop spans 13 amino acids. Looked up from germline, CDR1 is KGHSH and CDR2 is LQKENI. Trimming at V came to 6 bases and at J to 3 bases, leaving 4 bases not matched to a gene.

The gene calls are TRBV7-2 and TRBJ1-1; perhaps TRBD1 as D (6 bases). Trimming cost V 3 bases and J 6 bases, with 14 bases left between them. From germline, CDR1 is SGHTA and CDR2 FQGNSA. This CDR3 comprises 14 residues. The CDR3, as DNA: TGTGCCAGCAGCTTGGTTGGCAGGGGACCTGAAGCTTTCTTT. Amino acids: CASSLVGRGPEAFF.

This clonotype was recorded at least ten times. The J gene is TRBJ2-7, the V gene TRBV18; TRBD1 matches at 7 bases. There are 12 residues in the CDR3. Unmatched junction bases numbered 4, after V lost 8 bases and J lost 3 bases. Germline values: CDR1 KGHSH, CDR2 LQKENI. The CDR3 sequence: CASSPGGYEQYV. As DNA, the CDR3 is TGTGCCAGCAGCCCAGGGGGCTACGAGCAGTACGTC.

On this clonotype: A read error may account for a junction end that differs from germline. The J gene is TRBJ2-6, the V gene TRBV6-5, with D possibly TRBD2 on 6 matching bases. CDR3 length: 17 amino acids. The V gene's germline CDR1 is MNHEY and CDR2 SVGAGI. Here the CDR3 DNA reads TGTGCCAGCAGTCAGTCCCTGCCGGCGCGCGGGGCCAACGTACTGACTTTC. This translates into CASSQSLPARGANVLTF.